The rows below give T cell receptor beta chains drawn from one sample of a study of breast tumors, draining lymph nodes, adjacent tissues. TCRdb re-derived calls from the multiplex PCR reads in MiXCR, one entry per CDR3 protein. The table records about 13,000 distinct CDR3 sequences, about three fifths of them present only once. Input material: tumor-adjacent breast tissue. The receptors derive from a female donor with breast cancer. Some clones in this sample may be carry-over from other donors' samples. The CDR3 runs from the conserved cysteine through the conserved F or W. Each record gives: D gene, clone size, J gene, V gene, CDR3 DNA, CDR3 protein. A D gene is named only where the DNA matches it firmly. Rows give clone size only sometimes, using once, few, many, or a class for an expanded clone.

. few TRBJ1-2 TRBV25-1 TGTGCCAGCAGTGACTCCTTACGGGGTTACTATGGCTACACCTTC CASSDSLRGYYGYTF
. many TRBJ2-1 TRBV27 TGTGCCAGCAGTTTTGTGAGCGGTGTGAGTGAGCAGTTCTTC CASSFVSGVSEQFF
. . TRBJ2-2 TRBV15 TGTGCCACCAGCAGCGGGGAGGTAGCAGACACCGGGGAGCTGTTTTTT CATSSGEVADTGELFF
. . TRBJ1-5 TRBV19 TGTGCCAGCCAAGGGGATCAGCCCCAGCATTTT CASQGDQPQHF
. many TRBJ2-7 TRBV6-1 TGTGCCACCGGGGACCGGGGCTACGAGCAGTACTTC CATGDRGYEQYF
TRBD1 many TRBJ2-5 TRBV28 TGTGCCAGCAGCCCCCGGGACAGGGCGCGGACCCAGTACTTC CASSPRDRARTQYF
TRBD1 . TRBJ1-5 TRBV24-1 TGTGCCACCAGTGACAGGGACAGGGATGGTCTACCCCAGCATTTT CATSDRDRDGLPQHF
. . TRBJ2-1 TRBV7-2 TGTGCCAGCAGCCTAGGGGGGAGCTCCTACAATGAGCAGCTCTTC CASSLGGSSYNEQLF
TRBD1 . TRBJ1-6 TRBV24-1 TGTGCCACCAGTGGGGACAGTAAAAATTCACCCCTCCACTTT CATSGDSKNSPLHF
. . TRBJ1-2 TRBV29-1 TGCAGCGTTGAAGTTCTGCCGGGGGTAATCGGTGGCTACACCTTC CSVEVLPGVIGGYTF
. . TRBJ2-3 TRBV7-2 TGTGCCAGCAGCTTAGACCCAGGTCCACGCACAGATACGCAGTATTTT CASSLDPGPRTDTQYF
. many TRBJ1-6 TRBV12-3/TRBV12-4 TGTGCCAGCAGTCGGCAGGGAGGGTGGGATTCACCCCCCCACTTT CASSRQGGWDSPPHF
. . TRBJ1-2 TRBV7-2 TGTGCCAGCAGCTTAAGACAGGCCTATGGCTACACCTTC CASSLRQAYGYTF
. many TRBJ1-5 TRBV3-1 TGTGCCAGTTCCTTCGGTGTGGGGGCGTATCAGCCCCAGCATTTT CASSFGVGAYQPQHF
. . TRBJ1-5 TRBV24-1 TGTGCCACCAGTCGCCAGCGCAATCAGCCCCAGCATTTT CATSRQRNQPQHF
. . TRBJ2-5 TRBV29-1 TGCAGCGTTGAAGGGAAATCCATGGAGACCCAGTACTTC CSVEGKSMETQYF
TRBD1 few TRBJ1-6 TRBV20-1 TGCAGTGCTAGAGTCGGGACAGTAGCTAACCCCCTCCACTTT CSARVGTVANPLHF
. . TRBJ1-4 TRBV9 TGTGCCAGCAGCGGTCGGACGAATGAAAAACTGTTTTTT CASSGRTNEKLFF
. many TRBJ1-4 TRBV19 TGTGCCAGTAGTATCCGGGGGTTGGATGAAAAACTGTTTTTT CASSIRGLDEKLFF
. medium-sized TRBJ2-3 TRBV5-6 TGTGCCAGCAGCTTGGGGACGGGGTTCCAGTATTTT CASSLGTGFQYF
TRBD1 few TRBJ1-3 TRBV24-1 TGTGCCACCAGTGATGGAACCGGGACAGGGGCTGGAAACACCATATATTTT CATSDGTGTGAGNTIYF
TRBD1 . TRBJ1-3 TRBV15 TGTGCCACCAGCTATCGGACAGGGATTGGAAACACCATATATTTT CATSYRTGIGNTIYF
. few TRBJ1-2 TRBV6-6 TGTGCCAGCAACTCGGGGTATGGCTACACCTTC CASNSGYGYTF
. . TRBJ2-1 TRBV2 TGTGCCAGCAGGACGGGGGTTAGCTCCTACAATGAGCAGTTCTTC CASRTGVSSYNEQFF
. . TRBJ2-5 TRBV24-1 TGTGCCACCAGTGCCCGGGGGACCCAAGAGACCCAGTACTTC CATSARGTQETQYF
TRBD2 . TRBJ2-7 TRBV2 TGTGCCAGCAGTGAAAGGACTAGCGGACCCTACGAGCAGTACTTC CASSERTSGPYEQYF
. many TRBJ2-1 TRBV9 TGTGCCAGCAGCCCCAATGCCCCCCATGAGCAGTTCTTC CASSPNAPHEQFF
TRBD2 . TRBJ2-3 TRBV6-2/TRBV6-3 TGTGCCAGCAGTTACGGGCGCGGGAGTAGGACAGATACGCAGTATTTT CASSYGRGSRTDTQYF
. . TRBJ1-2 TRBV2 TGTGCCAATCGACAGTCCTATGGCTACACCTTC CANRQSYGYTF
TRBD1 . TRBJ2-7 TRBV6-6 TGTGCCAGCAGTTACCCAGGGGGTAGCTACGAGCAGTACTTC CASSYPGGSYEQYF
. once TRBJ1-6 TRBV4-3 TGCGCCAGCAGCCAAAGCCAGGGTGGTCGTAATTCACCCCTCCACTTT CASSQSQGGRNSPLHF
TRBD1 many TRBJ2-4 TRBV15 TGTGCCACCAGCAGAAACAGGGGGGACATTCAGTACTTC CATSRNRGDIQYF
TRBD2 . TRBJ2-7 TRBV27 TGTGCCAGCTCGCCCGGACTAGCGGGCTACGAGCAGTACTTC CASSPGLAGYEQYF
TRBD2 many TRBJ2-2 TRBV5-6 TGTGCCAGCAGCTTTGGACTAGCGAACACCGGGGAGCTGTTTTTT CASSFGLANTGELFF